Listed below are T cell receptor beta chains from one sample, sequenced in a study of shared clonotypes between healthy human individuals. TCRdb keeps only in-frame clones here, not all; method: immunoSEQ multiplex PCR. The table lists about 560,000 clones, roughly 79% of them singletons. The sequenced material came from PBMCs. The receptor set was obtained from a woman aged 40-49 years in good health. Some clones in this sample may be carry-over from other donors' samples. CDR3s include the opening cysteine and the closing phenylalanine or tryptophan. D genes are given only for firm matches. Some rows have no size entry. The others give once, few or many, or a class for an expanded clone.

J gene,V gene,D gene,clone size,CDR3 length,CDR3 DNA,CDR3 protein
TRBJ1-5,TRBV30,.,.,13,TGTGCCTGGAGTGTGGCGGGCAATCAGCCCCAGCATTTT,CAWSVAGNQPQHF
TRBJ2-2,TRBV10-2,.,.,15,TGCGCCAGCAGTGATGTTCTACAGAACACCGGGGAGCTGTTTTTT,CASSDVLQNTGELFF
TRBJ1-5,TRBV6-1,TRBD1,.,12,TGTGCCACCAGGGGGCCGGATCAGCCCCAGCATTTT,CATRGPDQPQHF
TRBJ2-2,TRBV27,.,once,19,TGTGCCAGCAGTTACAGACAGCCGCCGTTTTACCTCGACACCGGGGAGCTGTTTTTT,CASSYRQPPFYLDTGELFF
TRBJ1-5,TRBV6-4,.,.,17,TGTGCCAGCACCGATTCAACCAAGGGGGAGAGCAATCAGCCCCAGCATTTT,CASTDSTKGESNQPQHF
TRBJ2-5,TRBV29-1,.,.,12,TGCAGCGTTGAATCGGAGCAAGAGACCCAGTACTTC,CSVESEQETQYF
TRBJ1-2,TRBV7-2,.,few,14,TGTGCCAGCAGCCCCCTCCGCACGGGGAATGGCTACACCTTC,CASSPLRTGNGYTF
TRBJ1-1,TRBV6-5,.,.,15,TGTGCCAGCAGTTACTCCAGGGCAACATTCACTGAAGCTTTCTTT,CASSYSRATFTEAFF
TRBJ2-1,TRBV2,.,.,14,TGTGCCAGCAGCGACAAAGAGTTCGACAATGAGCAGTTCTTC,CASSDKEFDNEQFF
TRBJ2-7,TRBV7-8,TRBD1,.,15,TGTGCCAGCAGCCGAAACACAGGGGCCTCCTACGAGCAGTACTTC,CASSRNTGASYEQYF
TRBJ2-2,TRBV9,TRBD2,once,15,TGTGCCAGCAGCGTACTAGCGGGAAGCACCGGGGAGCTGTTTTTT,CASSVLAGSTGELFF
TRBJ2-7,TRBV4-2,.,.,15,TGTGCCAGCAGCCAAGGTCCCCAGGGTTTCTACGAGCAGTACTTC,CASSQGPQGFYEQYF
TRBJ1-5,TRBV25-1,TRBD1,.,14,TGTGCCAGCAGTGGGGACAGGGAGAGCCAGCCCCAGCATTTT,CASSGDRESQPQHF
TRBJ1-1,TRBV18,.,.,16,TGTGCCAGCTCACGAACGACCCAGTCGGAAACTTCTGAAGCTTTCTTT,CASSRTTQSETSEAFF
TRBJ2-5,TRBV7-9,TRBD2,.,17,TGTGCCAGCAGCTTACAGGGGACTAGCGGGAGTAGAGAGACCCAGTACTTC,CASSLQGTSGSRETQYF
TRBJ1-2,TRBV6-1,.,.,13,TGTGCCAGCACACAAACAGGGATCTATGGCTACACCTTC,CASTQTGIYGYTF
TRBJ2-7,TRBV18,TRBD2,.,12,TGTGCCAGCTCGGCGGGAGAAGGCGAGCAGTACTTC,CASSAGEGEQYF
TRBJ2-5,TRBV18,TRBD2,.,16,TGTGCCAGCTCAACGCGACTAGCGGGAGGGCCAGAGACCCAGTACTTC,CASSTRLAGGPETQYF
TRBJ1-2,TRBV27,.,.,13,TGTGCCAGCAGTTTTTCCAGGGTCTATGGCTACACCTTC,CASSFSRVYGYTF
TRBJ1-1,TRBV27,.,.,13,TGTGCCAGCAGTTTATGGGGTTCCACTGAAGCTTTCTTT,CASSLWGSTEAFF
TRBJ1-4,TRBV7-9,.,.,13,TGTGCCAGCAACGAGGGCGGGGAAAGAAAACTGTTTTTT,CASNEGGERKLFF
TRBJ1-3,TRBV30,.,.,14,TGTGCCTGGACCCTGGGGAGCTCTGGAAACACCATATATTTT,CAWTLGSSGNTIYF
TRBJ2-7,TRBV18,.,.,14,TGTGCCAGCTCACCAGCTACCGGGATCTACGAGCAGTACTTC,CASSPATGIYEQYF
TRBJ2-7,TRBV27,.,.,12,TGTGCCAGCAGTTCCAATTCCTACGAGCAGTACTTC,CASSSNSYEQYF
TRBJ1-2,TRBV6-1,.,.,15,TGTGCCAGCAGTGAAAGAGGTGGGAGGGTCTATGGCTACACCTTC,CASSERGGRVYGYTF
TRBJ2-1,TRBV4-2,TRBD2,.,15,TGTGCCAGCAGCCAAGGGACTAGCGGGTTTAATGAGCAGTTCTTC,CASSQGTSGFNEQFF
TRBJ2-6,TRBV27,TRBD1,.,18,TGTGCCAGCAGTTCTCTCGGACAGGGAGGCTCTGGGGCCAACGTCCTGACTTTC,CASSSLGQGGSGANVLTF
TRBJ2-4,TRBV2,.,.,15,TGTGCCAGCAGTGAAGCGGGGCAGGGAGGAAACATTCAGTACTTC,CASSEAGQGGNIQYF
TRBJ1-5,TRBV4-2,.,.,16,TGTGCCAGCAGCCAAGACGTTTTAGTGGTCCATCAGCCCCAGCATTTT,CASSQDVLVVHQPQHF
TRBJ2-5,TRBV11-2,TRBD1,.,15,TGTGCCAGCAGCCCAGACAGGGGGCTCCAAGAGACCCAGTACTTC,CASSPDRGLQETQYF
TRBJ1-5,TRBV6-6,.,.,15,TGTGCCAGCACCAGGGTCCGTGCCCCGAATCAGCCCCAGCATTTT,CASTRVRAPNQPQHF
TRBJ2-7,TRBV7-6,TRBD2,few,15,TGTGCCAGCAGCCAAAGCGGGAGGCGGTCCTACGAGCAGTACTTC,CASSQSGRRSYEQYF
TRBJ1-3,TRBV30,.,few,15,TGTGCCTGGACCGGGGCACTCACCTCTGGAAACACCATATATTTT,CAWTGALTSGNTIYF
TRBJ1-2,TRBV28,.,.,14,TGTGCCAGCAGTGGCAGGGGAGGTAACTATGGCTACACCTTC,CASSGRGGNYGYTF
TRBJ2-1,TRBV6-5,.,.,16,TGTGCCAGCAGTTTCTCGGGGTTAGCGGTCAACAATGAGCAGTTCTTC,CASSFSGLAVNNEQFF
TRBJ2-5,TRBV30,TRBD1,.,15,TGTGCCTGGAGTGCCGACAGGGGTCAGACAGAGACCCAGTACTTC,CAWSADRGQTETQYF
TRBJ2-7,TRBV9,.,.,14,TGTGCCAGCAGCGTAGGGGGGCAAGGGTACGAGCAGTACTTC,CASSVGGQGYEQYF
TRBJ2-7,TRBV29-1,TRBD2,.,13,TGCAGCGTTCGGCTAGCGGGGGGGTACGAGCAGTACTTC,CSVRLAGGYEQYF
TRBJ2-6,TRBV7-8,.,.,15,TGTGCCAGCAGCTTAGGGGGCCCTGGGGCCAACGTCCTGACTTTC,CASSLGGPGANVLTF
TRBJ1-5,TRBV30,.,.,13,TGTGCCTGGAGTGTAAGGTTGAATCAGCCCCAGCATTTT,CAWSVRLNQPQHF
TRBJ1-5,TRBV2,.,.,14,TGTGCCAGCAGGTTCAAATGGGACAATCAGCCCCAGCATTTT,CASRFKWDNQPQHF
TRBJ2-7,TRBV11-2,TRBD1,.,14,TGTGCCAGCAGCTTAGGGACAGGGGCCTACGAGCAGTACTTC,CASSLGTGAYEQYF
TRBJ2-2,TRBV11-1,.,once,15,TGTGCCAGCAGCTTAGATGGGGGGCGAGCCGGGGAGCTGTTTTTT,CASSLDGGRAGELFF
TRBJ1-1,TRBV5-8,.,.,16,TGTGCCAGCAGCTTGGCATTGTTAACAGCGAACACTGAAGCTTTCTTT,CASSLALLTANTEAFF
TRBJ1-2,TRBV27,TRBD1,.,16,TGTGCCAGCAGATTCTCGACAGGGGGCGCTTACTATGGCTACACCTTC,CASRFSTGGAYYGYTF
TRBJ2-7,TRBV30,.,.,11,TGTGCCTGGAGAGTTATGTACGAGCAGTACTTC,CAWRVMYEQYF
TRBJ2-7,TRBV7-9,.,.,13,TGTGCCAGCAGCTTGGGCAGGGTCGACGAGCAGTACTTC,CASSLGRVDEQYF
TRBJ2-7,TRBV6-5,.,.,14,TGTGCCAGCAGTTACGGAGGGGGGGCTTACGAGCAGTACTTC,CASSYGGGAYEQYF
TRBJ2-3,TRBV9,.,once,14,TGTGCCAGCAGCGTAGCGGTAGGGAGAGATACGCAGTATTTT,CASSVAVGRDTQYF
TRBJ1-2,TRBV27,.,.,15,TGTGCCAGCACCCAATACGGGGGAAACCGCTATGGCTACACCTTC,CASTQYGGNRYGYTF
TRBJ2-7,TRBV30,TRBD2,.,15,TGTGCCTGGAGTGTTCCCCTAGCGGGAGCCTACGAGCAGTACTTC,CAWSVPLAGAYEQYF
TRBJ1-2,TRBV5-1,.,.,14,TGCGCCAGCAGCACCGGGACCACCACACGAGGCTACACCTTC,CASSTGTTTRGYTF
TRBJ2-7,TRBV30,.,once,13,TGTGCCTGGAAAGGGACTCAAGGTTACGAGCAGTACTTC,CAWKGTQGYEQYF
TRBJ1-1,TRBV5-1,TRBD1,.,15,TGCGCCAGCAGCTGGGGACAGGGTTTACCAACCGAGGCTTTCTTT,CASSWGQGLPTEAFF
TRBJ2-7,TRBV9,.,.,14,TGTGCCAGCAGCGAGGACGGGCGCTCCTACGAGCAGTACTTC,CASSEDGRSYEQYF
TRBJ1-5,TRBV18,.,.,12,TGTGGTCTGAAGGGGAGCAATCAGCCCCAGCATTTT,CGLKGSNQPQHF
TRBJ1-3,TRBV5-1,.,.,15,TGCGCCAGCAGCTTGGAGGGGGGCTCTGGAAACACCATATATTTT,CASSLEGGSGNTIYF
TRBJ2-3,TRBV7-2,.,.,17,TGTGCCAGCAGCTTAGCGGCGGCGGGATTAGGCACAGATACGCAGTATTTT,CASSLAAAGLGTDTQYF
TRBJ1-1,TRBV5-4,TRBD1,.,16,TGTGCCAGCAGCTTGGGGGACAGGGGGCGTGGGACTGAAGCTTTCTTT,CASSLGDRGRGTEAFF
TRBJ2-7,TRBV14,TRBD2,.,19,TGTGCCAGCAGCCAGGCGCCCTGGGGACTAGCTCCAGGGGCCTACGAGCAGTACTTC,CASSQAPWGLAPGAYEQYF